The table lists the clone carrying this TCR beta chain with a few counts. This record comes from a study of T cells after yellow fever vaccination. A universal primer site and UMIs were added as TCR cDNA was made by 5'RACE template switching. TCRdb analysed the 5' RACE reads with MiXCR anew, one entry per CDR3 protein. The sample gives approximately 580,000 distinct CDR3 sequences, roughly a sixth of which show up once; roughly a sixth is in the top ten. The input for sequencing was PBMCs, taken 5 days after the first yellow fever vaccination. The source of this sequence is a man aged 18 to 29 who received the YFV17D yellow fever vaccine.

Written as DNA, the CDR3 is TGTGCCAGCAGCCCCGTAGCCTTCCCGGCGAACACCGGGGAGCTGTTTTTT. Its translation: CASSPVAFPANTGELFF. This chain links TRBV7-6 with TRBJ2-2; D uncertain. CDR1 is SGHVS and CDR2 is FNYEAQ in the germline V gene. V lost 5 bases, J lost 0 bases, and 16 bases lay in between. CDR3 size: 17 residues.